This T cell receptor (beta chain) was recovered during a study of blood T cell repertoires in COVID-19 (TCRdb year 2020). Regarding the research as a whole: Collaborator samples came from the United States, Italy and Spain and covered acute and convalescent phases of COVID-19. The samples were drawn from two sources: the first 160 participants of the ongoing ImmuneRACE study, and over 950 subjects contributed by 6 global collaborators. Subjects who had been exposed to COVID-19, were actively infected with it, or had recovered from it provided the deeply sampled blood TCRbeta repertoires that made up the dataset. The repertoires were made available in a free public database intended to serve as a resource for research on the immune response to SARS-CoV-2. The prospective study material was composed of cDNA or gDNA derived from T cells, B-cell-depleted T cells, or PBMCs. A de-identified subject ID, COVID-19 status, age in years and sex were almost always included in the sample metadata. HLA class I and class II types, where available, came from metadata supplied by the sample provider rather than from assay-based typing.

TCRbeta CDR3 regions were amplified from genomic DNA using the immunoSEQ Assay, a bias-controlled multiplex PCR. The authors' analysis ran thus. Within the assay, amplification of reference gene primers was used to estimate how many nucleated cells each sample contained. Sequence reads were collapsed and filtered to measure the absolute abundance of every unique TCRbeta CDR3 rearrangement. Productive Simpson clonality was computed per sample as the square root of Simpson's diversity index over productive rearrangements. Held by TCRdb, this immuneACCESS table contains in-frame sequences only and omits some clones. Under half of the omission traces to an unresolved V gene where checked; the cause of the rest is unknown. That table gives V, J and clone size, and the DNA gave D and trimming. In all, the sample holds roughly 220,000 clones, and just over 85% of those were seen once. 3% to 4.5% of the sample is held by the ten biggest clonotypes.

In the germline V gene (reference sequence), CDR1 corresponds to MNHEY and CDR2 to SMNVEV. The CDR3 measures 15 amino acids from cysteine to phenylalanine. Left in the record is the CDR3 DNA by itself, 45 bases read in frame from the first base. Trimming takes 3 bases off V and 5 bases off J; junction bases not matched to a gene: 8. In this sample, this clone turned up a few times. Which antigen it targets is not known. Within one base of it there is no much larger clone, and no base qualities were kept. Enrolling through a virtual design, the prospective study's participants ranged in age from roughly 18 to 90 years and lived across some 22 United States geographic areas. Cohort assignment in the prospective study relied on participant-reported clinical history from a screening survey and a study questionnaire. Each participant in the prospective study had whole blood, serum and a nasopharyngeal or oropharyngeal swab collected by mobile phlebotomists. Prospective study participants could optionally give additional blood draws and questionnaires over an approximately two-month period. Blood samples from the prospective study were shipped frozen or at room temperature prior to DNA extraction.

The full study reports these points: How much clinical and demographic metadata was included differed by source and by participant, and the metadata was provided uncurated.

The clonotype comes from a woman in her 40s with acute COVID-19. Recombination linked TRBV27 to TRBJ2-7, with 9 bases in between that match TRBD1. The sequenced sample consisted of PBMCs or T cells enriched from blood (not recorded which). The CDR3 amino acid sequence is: CASSFDRGGANEQYF. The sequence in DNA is TGTGCCAGCAGTTTTGACAGGGGGGGGGCTAACGAGCAGTACTTC.